This TCR beta chain was identified during a study of blood T cell repertoires in COVID-19. As processed by the authors: The authors estimated nucleated cell counts from reference gene primer amplification. Repertoires were generated with immunoSEQ multiplex PCR, while TCRdb's copy carries only in-frame clones and drops some. The V and J calls and clone size were taken over from that table, and D and trimming were inferred from the DNA. The sample yields a few hundred thousand clones, around 88% seen once. The germline V gene encodes CDR1 MDHEN and CDR2 SYDVKM. The trim removed 3 bases at V and 0 bases at J, leaving 9 bases unmatched. The CDR3 runs to 17 residues.

The sequenced material came from peripheral blood. This clonotype was obtained from a woman in her forties or fifties with acute or convalescent COVID-19. The chain combines TRBV28 with TRBJ2-7; 9 nucleotides match TRBD2. The CDR3 here is CASSFASGVPGSYEQYF. The CDR3 region has the DNA TGTGCCAGCAGTTTCGCTAGCGGGGTTCCTGGCTCCTACGAGCAGTACTTC.